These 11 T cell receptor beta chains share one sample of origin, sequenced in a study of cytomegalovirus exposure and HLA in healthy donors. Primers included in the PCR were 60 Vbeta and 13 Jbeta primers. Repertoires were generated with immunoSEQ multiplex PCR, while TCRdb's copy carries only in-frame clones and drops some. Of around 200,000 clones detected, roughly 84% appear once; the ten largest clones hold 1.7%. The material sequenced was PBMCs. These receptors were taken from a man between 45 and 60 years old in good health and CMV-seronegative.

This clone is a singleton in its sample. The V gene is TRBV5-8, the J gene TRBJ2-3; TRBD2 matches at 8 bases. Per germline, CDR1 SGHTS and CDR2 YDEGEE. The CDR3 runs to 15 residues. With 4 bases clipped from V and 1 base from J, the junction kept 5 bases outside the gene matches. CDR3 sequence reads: CASSPQRERTDTQYF. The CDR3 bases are TGTGCCAGCAGCCCCCAGCGGGAGCGCACAGATACGCAGTATTTT.

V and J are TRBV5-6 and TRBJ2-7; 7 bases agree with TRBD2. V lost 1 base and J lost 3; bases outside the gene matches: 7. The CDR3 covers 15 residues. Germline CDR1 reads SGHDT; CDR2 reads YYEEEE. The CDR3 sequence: CASSLLAGAVYEQYF. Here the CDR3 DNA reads TGTGCCAGCAGCTTGCTTGCGGGAGCCGTCTACGAGCAGTACTTC.

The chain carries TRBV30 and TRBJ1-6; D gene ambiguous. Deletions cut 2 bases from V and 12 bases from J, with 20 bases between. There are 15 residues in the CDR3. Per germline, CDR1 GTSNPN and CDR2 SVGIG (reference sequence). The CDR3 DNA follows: TGTGCCTGGAGTAGACTTAACGGACTCATCGGACCCCTCCACTTT. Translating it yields CAWSRLNGLIGPLHF.

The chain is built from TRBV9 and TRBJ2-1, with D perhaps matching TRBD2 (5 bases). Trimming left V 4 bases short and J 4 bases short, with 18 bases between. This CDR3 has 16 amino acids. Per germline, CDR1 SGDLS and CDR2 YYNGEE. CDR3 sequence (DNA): TGTGCCAGCAGCCCTCGGACTCTCCTTCTTTACAATGAGCAGTTCTTC. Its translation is CASSPRTLLLYNEQFF. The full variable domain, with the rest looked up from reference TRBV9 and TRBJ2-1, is DSGVTQTPKHLITATGQRVTLRCSPRSGDLSVYWYQQSLDQGLQFLIQYYNGEERAKGNILERFSAQQFPDLHSELNLSSLELGDSALYFCASSPRTLLLYNEQFFGPGTRLTVL.

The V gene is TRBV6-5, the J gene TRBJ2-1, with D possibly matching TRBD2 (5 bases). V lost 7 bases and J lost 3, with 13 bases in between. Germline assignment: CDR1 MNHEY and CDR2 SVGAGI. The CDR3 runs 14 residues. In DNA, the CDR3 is TGTGCCAGCACCTCTTCACTAGTCTACAATGAGCAGTTCTTC. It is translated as CASTSSLVYNEQFF.

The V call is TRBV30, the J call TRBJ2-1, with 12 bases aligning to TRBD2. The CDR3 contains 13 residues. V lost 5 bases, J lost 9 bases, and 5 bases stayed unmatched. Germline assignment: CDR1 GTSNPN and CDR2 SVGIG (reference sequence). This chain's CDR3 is CAWGLAGLAEQFF. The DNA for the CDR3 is TGTGCCTGGGGACTAGCGGGATTGGCTGAGCAGTTCTTC.

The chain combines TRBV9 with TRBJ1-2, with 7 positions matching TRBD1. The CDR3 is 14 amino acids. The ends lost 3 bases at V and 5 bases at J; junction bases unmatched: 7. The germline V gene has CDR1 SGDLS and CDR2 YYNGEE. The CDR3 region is CASSEQGPPYGYTF. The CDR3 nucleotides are TGTGCCAGCAGCGAACAGGGGCCCCCATATGGCTACACCTTC.

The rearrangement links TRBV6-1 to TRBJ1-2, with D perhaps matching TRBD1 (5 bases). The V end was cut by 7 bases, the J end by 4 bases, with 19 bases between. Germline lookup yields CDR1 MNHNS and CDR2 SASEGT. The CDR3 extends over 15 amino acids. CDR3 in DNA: TGTGCCAGCATCCCGACCGCGGCAGGGCCCTATGGCTACACCTTC. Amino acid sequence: CASIPTAAGPYGYTF.

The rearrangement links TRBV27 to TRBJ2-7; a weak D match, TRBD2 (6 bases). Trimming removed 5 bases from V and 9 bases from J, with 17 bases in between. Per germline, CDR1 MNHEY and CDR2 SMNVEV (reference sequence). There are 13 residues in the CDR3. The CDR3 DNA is TGTGCCAGCAGTCCTTATGGGGACGGGGGGCAGTACTTC. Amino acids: CASSPYGDGGQYF.

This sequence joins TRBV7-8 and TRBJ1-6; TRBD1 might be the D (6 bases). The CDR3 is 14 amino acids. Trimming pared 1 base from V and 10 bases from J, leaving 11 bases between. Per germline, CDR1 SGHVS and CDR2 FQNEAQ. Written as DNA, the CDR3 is TGTGCCAGCAGCTTAGAAGCAGGGGTCTCACCCCTCCACTTT. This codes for CASSLEAGVSPLHF.

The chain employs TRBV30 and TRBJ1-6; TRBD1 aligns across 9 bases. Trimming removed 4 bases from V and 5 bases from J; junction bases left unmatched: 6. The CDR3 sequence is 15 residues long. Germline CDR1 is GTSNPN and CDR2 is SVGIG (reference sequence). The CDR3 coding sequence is TGTGCCTGGAATAGGGACAGGGTGGATAATTCACCCCTCCACTTT. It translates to CAWNRDRVDNSPLHF. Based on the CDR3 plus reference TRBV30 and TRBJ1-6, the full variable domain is SQTIHQWPATLVQPVGSPLSLECTVEGTSNPNLYWYRQAAGRGLQLLFYSVGIGQISSEVPQNLSASRPQDRQFILSSKKLLLSDSGFYLCAWNRDRVDNSPLHFGNGTRLTVT.